The 28 T cell receptor beta chains listed next were all sequenced from one sample in a study of T cell clonotyping in hematopoietic cell transplantation. Sequencing used immunoSEQ multiplex PCR; TCRdb keeps in-frame clones, though not all of them. In the table there are roughly 20,000 clones, roughly nine tenths of which are singletons. Time point in this sample: recipient sample about 28 days before transplant, after cytoreduction. Specimen: peripheral blood mononuclear cells, collected before stem cell transplant. The receptors stem from a man in his late teens or twenties with biphenotypic leukemia. Some clones in this sample may be carry-over from other donors' samples.

The chain carries TRBV6-4 and TRBJ2-3, with TRBD2 identical over 7 bases. From germline, CDR1 is MRHNA and CDR2 SNTAGT. J lost 3 bases, V lost 3 bases, and 6 bases had no gene match. This CDR3 contains 15 residues. The CDR3 loop is CASSEETSSTDTQYF. For the CDR3, the DNA is TGTGCCAGCAGTGAGGAGACTAGCAGTACAGATACGCAGTATTTT.

In this sample, this clone turned up once. The genes are TRBV2 and TRBJ2-7; unclear D gene. Looked up from germline, CDR1 is SNHLY and CDR2 is FYNNEI. V was cut by 6 bases and J by 2 bases, with 2 bases left in between. The CDR3 has 10 residues. The CDR3: CASSAYEQYF. The CDR3 DNA reads TGTGCCAGCAGCGCCTACGAGCAGTACTTC.

There are a few counts of this clone. V usage is TRBV5-6 and J usage is TRBJ1-3, with D unresolved. The CDR3 consists of 15 residues. Germline V CDR1 and CDR2: SGHDT, YYEEEE. The ends were cut back, 4 bases at V and 0 bases at J, with 11 bases in the middle. The CDR3, as DNA: TGTGCCAGCAGCCCCGGACTTATCTCTGGAAACACCATATATTTT. Its translation is CASSPGLISGNTIYF. Full variable domain (missing parts from reference TRBV5-6 and TRBJ1-3): DAGVTQSPTHLIKTRGQQVTLRCSPKSGHDTVSWYQQALGQGPQFIFQYYEEEERQRGNFPDRFSGHQFPNYSSELNVNALLLGDSALYLCASSPGLISGNTIYFGEGSWLTVV.

CDR3 in DNA: TGTGCCAGCAGGAGGGATGGTGGGAAAAACATTCAGTACTTC. It encodes CASRRDGGKNIQYF. The chain uses TRBV2 and TRBJ2-4; tentative D call: TRBD2 (5 bases). The CDR3 is 14 amino acids. Germline V gene lookup returns CDR1 SNHLY and CDR2 FYNNEI. The V gene lost 6 bases and the J gene lost 4 bases, with 13 bases spanning the gap.

The chain joins TRBV6-5 to TRBJ2-7; 8 bases are a match to TRBD1. Germline V CDR1 and CDR2: MNHEY, SVGAGI. This CDR3 is 15 amino acids long. Trimming at V came to 5 bases and at J to 7 bases, leaving 13 bases not matched to a gene. The CDR3 DNA reads as TGTGCCAGCAGTAGAGGGACAGGAAAAACGGAAGAGCAGTACTTC. Protein: CASSRGTGKTEEQYF.

The chain has TRBV6-5 and TRBJ1-2; TRBD1 agrees at 10 bases. Trimming took 5 bases from V and 4 from J; bases not matched to a gene: 7. CDR3 length equals 15 residues. The germline gives CDR1 MNHEY, CDR2 SVGAGI. The CDR3: CASSTRQGASYGYTF. Here the CDR3 DNA reads TGTGCCAGCAGTACGCGACAGGGGGCGAGCTATGGCTACACCTTC.

J is TRBJ2-7 and V is TRBV5-1; the match to TRBD1 covers 8 bases. In germline, CDR1 is SGHRS, CDR2 YFSETQ. Trimming took 3 bases from V and 2 from J; bases not matched to a gene: 10. This CDR3 has 16 amino acids. CDR3 loop: CASSSASGTGAYEQYF. The CDR3 nucleotides are TGCGCCAGCAGCTCGGCCTCCGGGACAGGCGCCTACGAGCAGTACTTC. Full variable domain (remainder filled in from reference TRBV5-1 and TRBJ2-7): KAGVTQTPRYLIKTRGQQVTLSCSPISGHRSVSWYQQTPGQGLQFLFEYFSETQRNKGNFPGRFSGRQFSNSRSEMNVSTLELGDSALYLCASSSASGTGAYEQYFGPGTRLTVT.

The gene calls are TRBV6-5 and TRBJ1-5; 11 bases fit TRBD1. With 2 bases clipped from V and 6 bases from J, the junction kept 3 bases outside the gene matches. In germline, CDR1 is MNHEY, CDR2 SVGAGI. The CDR3 runs 15 residues. The CDR3 spells CASSYRDRGFQPQHF. DNA of the CDR3: TGTGCCAGCAGTTACCGGGACAGGGGGTTTCAGCCCCAGCATTTT.

The rearrangement joins TRBV11-3 to TRBJ2-7, with 13 bases matching TRBD2. Germline assignment: CDR1 SGHNT and CDR2 YENEEA. V gave up 4 bases and J gave up 8 bases; unmatched junction bases: 8. The CDR3 extends over 15 amino acids. CDR3 in amino acids: CASSYGTSGVIKQYF. Here the CDR3 DNA reads TGTGCCAGCAGCTACGGGACTAGCGGGGTGATAAAGCAGTACTTC.

The CDR3 sequence: CASSVMGFLDEQYF. CDR3 bases: TGTGCCAGCAGCGTGATGGGCTTTTTGGACGAGCAGTACTTC. The rearrangement joins TRBV9 to TRBJ2-7, with D unclear. CDR3 length equals 14 residues. Trimming took 2 bases from V and 5 from J, leaving 14 bases between them. Germline CDR1 SGDLS, CDR2 YYNGEE. The entire variable domain, with the rest obtained from reference TRBV9 and TRBJ2-7, is as follows: DSGVTQTPKHLITATGQRVTLRCSPRSGDLSVYWYQQSLDQGLQFLIQYYNGEERAKGNILERFSAQQFPDLHSELNLSSLELGDSALYFCASSVMGFLDEQYFGPGTRLTVT.

This clone was picked up a small number of times. This sequence joins TRBV29-1 and TRBJ1-1, with D possibly being TRBD1 (5 bases). Trimming cost V 6 bases and J 8 bases, with 13 bases left between them. This CDR3 has 11 residues. Looked up from germline, CDR1 is SQVTM and CDR2 is ANQGSEA. The CDR3 sequence is CSVVVQVEAFF. The DNA of the CDR3 is TGCAGCGTAGTTGTACAGGTGGAAGCTTTCTTT.

This chain joins TRBV5-3 and TRBJ2-1; tentative D call: TRBD1 (6 bases). TRBV5-3 is an ORF for which the function is uncertain. Trimming took 4 bases from V and 9 from J, leaving 14 bases between them. This CDR3 region has 13 residues. CDR3 residues: CARSLNRVGEQFF. The CDR3 DNA reads as TGTGCCAGAAGCCTTAACAGGGTAGGTGAGCAGTTCTTC.

The gene calls are TRBV6-4 and TRBJ2-3, with 12 bases matching TRBD2. The CDR3 loop spans 14 amino acids. V was clipped by 4 bases and J by 4 bases; unmatched bases: 0. Germline CDR1 is MRHNA and CDR2 is SNTAGT. For the CDR3, the DNA is TGTGCCAGCAGTGCTAGCGGGGGGGCAGATACGCAGTATTTT. Protein product: CASSASGGADTQYF.

The genes are TRBV6-5 and TRBJ2-3; TRBD2 might be the D (5 bases). With 6 bases removed from V and 3 bases from J, the gap between germline ends came to 10 bases. CDR1 is MNHEY, CDR2 SVGAGI, per germline. There are 13 residues in the CDR3. CDR3 sequence reads: CASRTPGTDTQYF. The CDR3 DNA is TGTGCCAGCAGGACCCCGGGGACAGATACGCAGTATTTT.

This sequence joins TRBV7-3 and TRBJ1-6; D not resolved. The V gene's germline CDR1 is SGHTA and CDR2 FQGTGA. The CDR3 runs 14 residues. Trimming shortened V by 3 bases and J by 4 bases, and 7 bases separated the two germline ends. The CDR3 loop reads CASSLDGYNSPLHF. As DNA, the CDR3 is TGTGCCAGCAGCTTGGACGGTTATAATTCACCCCTCCACTTT.

This clone showed up just once. The chain uses TRBV30 and TRBJ2-7; no clear D. The CDR3 contains 13 residues. Germline lookup yields CDR1 GTSNPN and CDR2 SVGIG (reference sequence). Between the trimmed V and J ends, which lost 2 bases and 3 bases, there was a span of 11 bases. The CDR3 nucleotides read TGTGCCTGGAGTCAAGGACCTTACTACGAGCAGTACTTC. Protein sequence: CAWSQGPYYEQYF.

The genes are TRBV9 and TRBJ1-1; TRBD1 matches at 7 bases. CDR1 SGDLS and CDR2 YYNGEE come from the germline V gene. With V trimmed by 0 bases and J by 0 bases, 2 bases remained unmatched. The CDR3 runs to 15 residues. The DNA for the CDR3 is TGTGCCAGCAGCGTAGGGACAGGCATGAACACTGAAGCTTTCTTT. Its translation is CASSVGTGMNTEAFF.

This chain uses TRBV6-5 with TRBJ2-3; 10 positions agree with TRBD1. This CDR3 has 15 amino acids. Germline V CDR1 and CDR2: MNHEY, SVGAGI. J gave up 4 bases and V 6 bases, and 7 bases lay outside the gene matches. CDR3 coding DNA: TGTGCCAGCAGGCGACACGGGACAGGGGCAGATACGCAGTATTTT. This translates into CASRRHGTGADTQYF.

The chain employs TRBV27 and TRBJ2-5; D is unclear. Germline values: CDR1 MNHEY, CDR2 SMNVEV (reference sequence). The CDR3 extends over 15 amino acids. Trimming shortened V by 3 bases and J by 4 bases, and 15 bases separated the two germline ends. In DNA, the CDR3 is TGTGCCAGCAGTTTGATGAAAGGGTTCGCAGAGACCCAGTACTTC. Its translation is CASSLMKGFAETQYF.

The genes are TRBV6-1 and TRBJ1-2; D is undetermined. The CDR3 is 10 residues long. V was shortened by 1 base and J by 8 bases, with 2 bases between the two germline ends. CDR1 MNHNS and CDR2 SASEGT come from the germline V gene. This CDR3 is CASSEVGYTF. The CDR3 bases are TGTGCCAGCAGTGAAGTAGGCTACACCTTC.

The chain employs TRBV19 and TRBJ1-5; D is uncertain. The CDR3 has 14 residues. Per germline, CDR1 LNHDA and CDR2 SQIVND (reference sequence). Trimming shortened V by 3 bases and J by 6 bases, and 12 bases separated the two germline ends. CDR3: CASSISRLGQPQHF. In DNA, the CDR3 is TGTGCCAGTAGTATTTCCAGACTAGGTCAGCCCCAGCATTTT.

The V and J genes are TRBV27 and TRBJ2-7, with D unresolved. The germline V gene has CDR1 MNHEY and CDR2 SMNVEV (reference sequence). With 2 bases removed from V and 0 bases from J, the gap between germline ends came to 8 bases. The CDR3 runs to 14 residues. The CDR3 DNA sequence: TGTGCCAGCAGTTTAAGTACAGACTCCTACGAGCAGTACTTC. It codes for CASSLSTDSYEQYF.

The rearrangement uses TRBV6-5 and TRBJ1-3; D gene ambiguous. Per the germline V gene, CDR1 is MNHEY and CDR2 is SVGAGI. This CDR3 is built from 14 residues. The V end was cut by 0 bases, the J end by 4 bases, with 7 bases between. This chain's CDR3 is CASSYSRRGNTIYF. The CDR3 DNA reads TGTGCCAGCAGTTACTCAAGGCGGGGAAACACCATATATTTT.

A single count supports this clone. The gene calls are TRBV6-5 and TRBJ1-5; maybe TRBD1 (6 bases). The CDR3 covers 13 residues. Trimming removed 6 bases at V and 4 bases at J, with 10 bases between. The germline V gene encodes CDR1 MNHEY and CDR2 SVGAGI. The CDR3 protein is CASRRTVNQPQHF. The CDR3 DNA sequence: TGTGCCAGCAGAAGGACAGTAAATCAGCCCCAGCATTTT.

This clone was observed a single time. The genes are TRBV4-1 and TRBJ2-2; D is unclear. V gave up 3 bases and J gave up 0 bases, with 5 bases separating them. CDR1 and CDR2 from the germline V gene are MGHRA and YSYEKL. The CDR3 has 14 residues. The CDR3 coding sequence is TGCGCCAGCAGCCAGGAGCCGAACACCGGGGAGCTGTTTTTT. It translates to CASSQEPNTGELFF.

The chain uses TRBV7-2 and TRBJ2-7, with TRBD1 matching over 12 bases. The CDR3 has 15 amino acids. The V segment lost 5 bases and the J segment 6 bases; nucleotides outside the gene matches: 8. From germline, CDR1 is SGHTA and CDR2 FQGNSA. This CDR3 reads CASSLGQGARREQYF. CDR3 sequence (DNA): TGTGCCAGCAGCCTGGGACAGGGGGCGCGCCGCGAGCAGTACTTC. Based on the CDR3 plus reference TRBV7-2 and TRBJ2-7, the full variable domain is GAGVSQSPSNKVTEKGKDVELRCDPISGHTALYWYRQSLGQGLEFLIYFQGNSAPDKSGLPSDRFSAERTGGSVSTLTIQRTQQEDSAVYLCASSLGQGARREQYFGPGTRLTVT.

The chain links TRBV2 to TRBJ1-2; 7 bases match TRBD1. Germline CDR1 and CDR2: SNHLY and FYNNEI. V was clipped by 9 bases and J by 2 bases; unmatched bases: 6. The CDR3 consists of 13 residues. The chain's CDR3 is CARGTVENYGYTF. The DNA for the CDR3 is TGTGCCAGGGGGACAGTGGAGAACTATGGCTACACCTTC.

V and J are TRBV15 and TRBJ1-2, with 10 bases lining up with TRBD1. V was pared by 2 bases and J by 3 bases, with 6 bases of the junction left unmatched. Looked up from germline, CDR1 is LNHNV and CDR2 is YYDKDF (reference sequence). The CDR3 loop spans 16 amino acids. The CDR3 DNA follows: TGTGCCACCAGCAGACCCGACAGGGGGCGGGACTATGGCTACACCTTC. This sequence encodes CATSRPDRGRDYGYTF.